The 9 T cell receptor beta chains below were found in one sample sequenced in a study of T cell responses to AZD1222 COVID-19 vaccine. Here immunoSEQ multiplex PCR was the method, and the copy in TCRdb shows in-frame clones only, minus some. The table lists roughly 100,000 clones, over 75% of them singletons. This material consisted of peripheral blood, taken on day 0 of AZD1222 vaccination. The receptors were gathered from an adult in good health.

J is TRBJ2-2 and V is TRBV6-5; perhaps TRBD1 as D (5 bases). This CDR3 is 14 amino acids long. Germline CDR1 MNHEY, CDR2 SVGAGI. With 9 bases removed from V and 1 base from J, the gap between germline ends came to 12 bases. CDR3 residues: CASLGRENTGELFF. CDR3 sequence (DNA): TGTGCCAGTCTGGGCAGGGAGAACACCGGGGAGCTGTTTTTT.

This clone showed up just once. This sequence joins TRBV12-3 or TRBV12-4 and TRBJ1-5; D unclear. The CDR3 is made up of 13 amino acids. The germline V and J ends were trimmed by 3 bases and 4 bases, with 7 bases remaining between them. The CDR3 region is CASSLEKNQPQHF. CDR3 nucleotide sequence: TGTGCCAGCAGTTTGGAAAAGAATCAGCCCCAGCATTTT.

The rearrangement joins TRBV5-6 to TRBJ2-3; D gene uncertain. The CDR3 runs 16 residues. Trimming removed 0 bases at V and 0 bases at J, with 11 bases between. Germline loops: CDR1 SGHDT, CDR2 YYEEEE. DNA of the CDR3: TGTGCCAGCAGCTTGGCGGTGTTGGCAAGCACAGATACGCAGTATTTT. It codes for CASSLAVLASTDTQYF.

The rearrangement links TRBV2 to TRBJ2-1; no clear D. The germline gives CDR1 SNHLY, CDR2 FYNNEI. This CDR3 is built from 11 residues. Trimming shortened V by 8 bases and J by 7 bases, and 9 bases separated the two germline ends. The DNA of the CDR3 is TGTGCCAGCCCGACCGGGAATGAGCAGTTCTTC. This codes for CASPTGNEQFF.

The chain recombines TRBV5-6 with TRBJ2-1; D unclear. V shed 3 bases and J shed 0 bases, with 16 bases lying between them. Germline-derived CDR1 and CDR2 are SGHDT and YYEEEE. The CDR3 runs 17 residues. In DNA, the CDR3 is TGTGCCAGCAGCTATATTTTAGCCGATAGCTCCTACAATGAGCAGTTCTTC. As protein: CASSYILADSSYNEQFF. The full variable domain, rest sourced from reference TRBV5-6 and TRBJ2-1, is DAGVTQSPTHLIKTRGQQVTLRCSPKSGHDTVSWYQQALGQGPQFIFQYYEEEERQRGNFPDRFSGHQFPNYSSELNVNALLLGDSALYLCASSYILADSSYNEQFFGPGTRLTVL.

This chain links TRBV18 with TRBJ2-2, with D perhaps matching TRBD1 (6 bases). V lost 3 bases and J 7 bases, leaving 15 bases between the germline ends. Germline loops: CDR1 KGHSH, CDR2 LQKENI. The CDR3 contains 15 residues. CDR3 in DNA: TGTGCCAGCTCACCTCCGGACAGAAACGGCGGGGAGCTGTTTTTT. It codes for CASSPPDRNGGELFF.

The gene calls are TRBV19 and TRBJ1-1, with D tentatively TRBD1 (6 bases). Trimming took off 7 bases at V and 4 bases at J, with 19 bases between the two ends. In germline, CDR1 is LNHDA, CDR2 SQIVND (reference sequence). CDR3 length: 15 amino acids. The CDR3 is CASKQNGVGATEAFF. CDR3 bases: TGTGCCAGTAAGCAAAATGGGGTGGGGGCCACTGAAGCTTTCTTT. Variable domain in full (rest from reference TRBV19 and TRBJ1-1): DGGITQSPKYLFRKEGQNVTLSCEQNLNHDAMYWYRQDPGQGLRLIYYSQIVNDFQKGDIAEGYSVSREKKESFPLTVTSAQKNPTAFYLCASKQNGVGATEAFFGQGTRLTVV.

This sequence joins TRBV19 and TRBJ1-6, with a weak D call TRBD1 (5 bases). Germline V gene lookup returns CDR1 LNHDA and CDR2 SQIVND (reference sequence). V was cut by 1 base and J by 7 bases, with 11 bases left in between. CDR3 size: 15 residues. CDR3 DNA: TGTGCCAGTAGTATAGTCCGGGACGGAAATTCACCCCTCCACTTT. Its translation: CASSIVRDGNSPLHF.

The CDR3 bases are TGTGCCAGCAGCTTGGTAGCTGCAACTAATGAAAAACTGTTTTTT. Translation gives CASSLVAATNEKLFF. The chain links TRBV5-6 to TRBJ1-4; D unclear. This CDR3 region has 15 residues. CDR1 SGHDT and CDR2 YYEEEE come from the germline V gene. V was clipped by 0 bases and J by 0 bases, with 6 bases between them.